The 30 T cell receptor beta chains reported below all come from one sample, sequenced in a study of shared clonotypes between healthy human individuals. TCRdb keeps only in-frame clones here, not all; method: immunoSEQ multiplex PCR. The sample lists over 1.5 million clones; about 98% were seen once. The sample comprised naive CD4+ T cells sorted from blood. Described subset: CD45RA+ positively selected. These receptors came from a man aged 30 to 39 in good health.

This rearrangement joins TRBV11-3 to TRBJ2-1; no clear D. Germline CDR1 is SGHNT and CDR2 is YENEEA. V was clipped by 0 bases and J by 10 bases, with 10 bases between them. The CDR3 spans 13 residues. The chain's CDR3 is CASSLETRTEQFF. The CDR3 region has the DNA TGTGCCAGCAGCTTAGAAACGCGAACGGAGCAGTTCTTC.

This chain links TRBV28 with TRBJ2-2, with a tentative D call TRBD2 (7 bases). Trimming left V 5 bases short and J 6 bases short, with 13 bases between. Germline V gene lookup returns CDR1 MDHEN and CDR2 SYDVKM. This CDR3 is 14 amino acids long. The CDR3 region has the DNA TGTGCCAGCAGTCAGTCGGGGGGCGCCGGGGAGCTGTTTTTT. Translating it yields CASSQSGGAGELFF.

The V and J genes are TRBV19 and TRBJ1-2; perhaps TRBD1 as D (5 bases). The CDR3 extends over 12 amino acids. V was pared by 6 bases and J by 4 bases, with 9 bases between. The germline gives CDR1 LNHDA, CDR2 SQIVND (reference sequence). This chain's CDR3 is CASSQGFYGYTF. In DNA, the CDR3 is TGTGCCAGTAGCCAGGGCTTCTATGGCTACACCTTC.

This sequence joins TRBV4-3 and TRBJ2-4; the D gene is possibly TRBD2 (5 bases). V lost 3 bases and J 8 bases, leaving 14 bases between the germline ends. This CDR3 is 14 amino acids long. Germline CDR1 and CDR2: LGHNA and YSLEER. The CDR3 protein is CASSQQDEGDIQYF. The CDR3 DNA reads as TGCGCCAGCAGCCAGCAGGACGAGGGAGACATTCAGTACTTC.

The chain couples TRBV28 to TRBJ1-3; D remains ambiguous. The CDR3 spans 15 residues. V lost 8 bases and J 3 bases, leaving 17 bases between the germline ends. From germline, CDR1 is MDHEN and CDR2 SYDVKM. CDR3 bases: TGTGCCAGCCGCCCGTGGCTAGTCGGTGGAAACACCATATATTTT. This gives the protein CASRPWLVGGNTIYF.

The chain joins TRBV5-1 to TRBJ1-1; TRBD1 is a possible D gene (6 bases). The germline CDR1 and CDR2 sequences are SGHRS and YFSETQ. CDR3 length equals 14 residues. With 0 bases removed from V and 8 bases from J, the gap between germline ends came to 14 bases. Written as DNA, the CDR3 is TGCGCCAGCAGCTTGGTTACACCGGGACAAGAAGCTTTCTTT. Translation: CASSLVTPGQEAFF.

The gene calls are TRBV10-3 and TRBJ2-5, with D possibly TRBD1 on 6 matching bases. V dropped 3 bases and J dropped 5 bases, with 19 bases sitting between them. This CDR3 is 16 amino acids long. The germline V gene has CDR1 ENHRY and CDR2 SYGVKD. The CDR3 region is CAISDTKQGFGETQYF. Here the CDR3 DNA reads TGTGCCATCAGTGATACCAAACAGGGTTTCGGGGAGACCCAGTACTTC.

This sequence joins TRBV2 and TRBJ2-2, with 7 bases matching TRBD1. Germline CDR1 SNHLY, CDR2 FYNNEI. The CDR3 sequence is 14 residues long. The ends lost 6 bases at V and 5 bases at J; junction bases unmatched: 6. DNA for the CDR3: TGTGCCAGCAGAATACAGGGGATGACCGGGGAGCTGTTTTTT. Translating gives CASRIQGMTGELFF.

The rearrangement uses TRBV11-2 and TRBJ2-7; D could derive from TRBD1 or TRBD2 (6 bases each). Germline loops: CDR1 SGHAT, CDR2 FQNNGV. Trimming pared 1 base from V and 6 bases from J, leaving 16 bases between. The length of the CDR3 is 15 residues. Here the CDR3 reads CASSLGPSRGGEQYF. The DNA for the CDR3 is TGTGCCAGCAGCTTAGGGCCCTCCAGGGGAGGCGAGCAGTACTTC.

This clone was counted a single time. CDR3 protein: CASSIGQGALDEQFF. The CDR3 region has the DNA TGTGCCAGCAGCATCGGGCAGGGGGCTTTGGATGAGCAGTTCTTC. J is TRBJ2-1 and V is TRBV11-3, with TRBD1 identical over 8 bases. This CDR3 has 15 residues. Per the germline V gene, CDR1 is SGHNT and CDR2 is YENEEA. V gave up 5 bases and J gave up 8 bases; unmatched junction bases: 11. The full variable domain, in which reference TRBV11-3 and TRBJ2-1 provide the parts outside the CDR3, is EAGVVQSPRYKIIEKKQPVAFWCNPISGHNTLYWYLQNLGQGPELLIRYENEEAVDDSQLPKDRFSAERLKGVDSTLKIQPAELGDSAVYLCASSIGQGALDEQFFGPGTRLTVL.

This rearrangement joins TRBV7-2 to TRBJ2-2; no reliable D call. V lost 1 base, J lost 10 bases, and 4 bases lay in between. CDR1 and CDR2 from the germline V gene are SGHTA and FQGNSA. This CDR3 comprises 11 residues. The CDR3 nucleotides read TGTGCCAGCAGCTTAGTTCAGGAGCTGTTTTTT. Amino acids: CASSLVQELFF.

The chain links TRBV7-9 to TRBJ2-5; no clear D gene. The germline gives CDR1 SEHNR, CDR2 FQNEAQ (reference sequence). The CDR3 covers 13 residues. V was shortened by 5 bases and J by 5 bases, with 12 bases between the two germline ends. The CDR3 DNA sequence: TGTGCCAGCAGCCCCCCTCCATGGGAGACCCAGTACTTC. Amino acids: CASSPPPWETQYF.

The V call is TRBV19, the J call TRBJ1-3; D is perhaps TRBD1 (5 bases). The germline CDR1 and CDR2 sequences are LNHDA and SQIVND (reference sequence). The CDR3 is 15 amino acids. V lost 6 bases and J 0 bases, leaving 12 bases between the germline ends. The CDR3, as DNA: TGTGCCAGTAGCTCATGGACAACCTCTGGAAACACCATATATTTT. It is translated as CASSSWTTSGNTIYF.

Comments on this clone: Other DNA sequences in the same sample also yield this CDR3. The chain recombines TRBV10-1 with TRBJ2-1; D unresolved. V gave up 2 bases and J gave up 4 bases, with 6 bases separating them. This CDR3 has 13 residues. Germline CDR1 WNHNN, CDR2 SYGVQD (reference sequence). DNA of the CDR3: TGCGCCAGCAGTGAGAGTAGTTACAATGAGCAGTTCTTC. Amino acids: CASSESSYNEQFF.

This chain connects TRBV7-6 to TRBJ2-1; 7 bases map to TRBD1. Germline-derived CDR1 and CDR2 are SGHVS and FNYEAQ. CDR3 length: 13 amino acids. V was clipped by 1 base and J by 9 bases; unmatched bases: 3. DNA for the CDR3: TGTGCCAGCAGCTTAGAGACAGGGAGTGAGCAGTTCTTC. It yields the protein CASSLETGSEQFF.

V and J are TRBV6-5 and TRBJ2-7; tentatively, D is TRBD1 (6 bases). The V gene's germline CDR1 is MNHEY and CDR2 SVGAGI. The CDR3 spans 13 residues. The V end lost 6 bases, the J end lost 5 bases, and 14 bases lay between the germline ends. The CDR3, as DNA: TGTGCCAGCAGCACCGACAGGTCCCACGAGCAGTACTTC. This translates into CASSTDRSHEQYF.

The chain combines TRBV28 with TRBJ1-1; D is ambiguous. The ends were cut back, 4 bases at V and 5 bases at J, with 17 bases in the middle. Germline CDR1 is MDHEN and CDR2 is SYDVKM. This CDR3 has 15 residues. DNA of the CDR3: TGTGCCAGCAGTTCCCCCCGGAGTTATGCGACTGAAGCTTTCTTT. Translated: CASSSPRSYATEAFF. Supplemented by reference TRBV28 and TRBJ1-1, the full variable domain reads DVKVTQSSRYLVKRTGEKVFLECVQDMDHENMFWYRQDPGLGLRLIYFSYDVKMKEKGDIPEGYSVSREKKERFSLILESASTNQTSMYLCASSSPRSYATEAFFGQGTRLTVV.

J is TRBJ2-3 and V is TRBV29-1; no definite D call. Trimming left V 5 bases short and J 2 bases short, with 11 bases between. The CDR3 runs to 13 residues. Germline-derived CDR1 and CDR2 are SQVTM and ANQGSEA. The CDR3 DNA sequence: TGCAGCGTTCTACTGAAGTTCACAGATACGCAGTATTTT. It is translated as CSVLLKFTDTQYF.

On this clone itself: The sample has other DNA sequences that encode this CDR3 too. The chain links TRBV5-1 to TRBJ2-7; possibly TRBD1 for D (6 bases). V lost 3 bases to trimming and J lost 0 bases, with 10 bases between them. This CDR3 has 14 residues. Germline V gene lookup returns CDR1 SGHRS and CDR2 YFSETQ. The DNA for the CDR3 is TGCGCCAGCAGCTCGACAGGCAGCTCCTACGAGCAGTACTTC. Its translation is CASSSTGSSYEQYF.

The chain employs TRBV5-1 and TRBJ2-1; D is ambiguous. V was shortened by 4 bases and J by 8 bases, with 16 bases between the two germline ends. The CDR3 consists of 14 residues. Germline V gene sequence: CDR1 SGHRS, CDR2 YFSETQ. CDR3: CASSRTGVQDEQFF. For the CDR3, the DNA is TGCGCCAGCAGCCGTACCGGAGTTCAGGATGAGCAGTTCTTC.

CDR3 sequence: CASSSGAGSYNEQFF. The CDR3 DNA is TGTGCCAGCAGCAGCGGAGCGGGTAGCTACAATGAGCAGTTCTTC. This chain connects TRBV9 to TRBJ2-1; possibly TRBD2 for D (6 bases). Trimming took 4 bases from V and 3 from J, leaving 14 bases between them. The CDR3 spans 15 residues. The germline V gene encodes CDR1 SGDLS and CDR2 YYNGEE.

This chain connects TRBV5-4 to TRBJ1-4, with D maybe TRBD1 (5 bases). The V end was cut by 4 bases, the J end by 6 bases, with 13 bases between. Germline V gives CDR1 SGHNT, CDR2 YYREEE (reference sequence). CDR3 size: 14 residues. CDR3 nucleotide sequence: TGTGCCAGCAGCCCCGGGACTTCAGATGAAAAACTGTTTTTT. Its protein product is CASSPGTSDEKLFF.

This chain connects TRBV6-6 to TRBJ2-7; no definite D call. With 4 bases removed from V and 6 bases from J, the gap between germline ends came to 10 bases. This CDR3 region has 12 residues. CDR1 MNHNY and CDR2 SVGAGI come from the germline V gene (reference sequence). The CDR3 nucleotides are TGTGCCAGCAGTTTTAGATGGGGCGAGCAGTACTTC. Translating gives CASSFRWGEQYF.

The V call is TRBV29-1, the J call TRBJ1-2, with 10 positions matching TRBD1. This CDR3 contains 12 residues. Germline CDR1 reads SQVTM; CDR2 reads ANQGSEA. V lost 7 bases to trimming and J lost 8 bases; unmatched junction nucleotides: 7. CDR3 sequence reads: CSAEGQGLGYTF. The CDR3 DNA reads TGCAGCGCTGAGGGACAGGGGCTGGGCTACACCTTC.

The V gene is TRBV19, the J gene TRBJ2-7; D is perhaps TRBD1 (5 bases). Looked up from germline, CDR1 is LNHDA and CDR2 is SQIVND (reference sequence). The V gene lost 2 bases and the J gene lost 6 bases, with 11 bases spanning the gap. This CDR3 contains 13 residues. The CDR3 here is CASSITTGSEQYF. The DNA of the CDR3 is TGTGCCAGTAGTATAACAACAGGTTCCGAGCAGTACTTC.

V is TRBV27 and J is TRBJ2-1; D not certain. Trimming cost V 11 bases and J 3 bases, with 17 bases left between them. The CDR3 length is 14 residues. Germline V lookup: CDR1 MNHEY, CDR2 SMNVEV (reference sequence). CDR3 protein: CALKIGMIYNEQFF. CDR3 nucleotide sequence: TGTGCCTTAAAAATAGGGATGATCTACAATGAGCAGTTCTTC.

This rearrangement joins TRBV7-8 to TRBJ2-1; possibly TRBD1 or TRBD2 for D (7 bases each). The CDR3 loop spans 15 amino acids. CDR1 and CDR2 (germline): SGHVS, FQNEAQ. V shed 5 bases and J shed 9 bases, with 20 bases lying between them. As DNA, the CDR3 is TGTGCCAGCAGCCTTACAGGGACCAGGGGGGGTGAGCAGTTCTTC. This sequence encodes CASSLTGTRGGEQFF.

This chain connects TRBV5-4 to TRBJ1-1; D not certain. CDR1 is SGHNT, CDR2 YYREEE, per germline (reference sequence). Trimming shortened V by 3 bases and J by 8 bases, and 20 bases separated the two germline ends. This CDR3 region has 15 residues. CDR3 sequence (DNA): TGTGCCAGCAGCTCCCCTCGGGGTTCGGGTGCAGAAGCTTTCTTT. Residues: CASSSPRGSGAEAFF.

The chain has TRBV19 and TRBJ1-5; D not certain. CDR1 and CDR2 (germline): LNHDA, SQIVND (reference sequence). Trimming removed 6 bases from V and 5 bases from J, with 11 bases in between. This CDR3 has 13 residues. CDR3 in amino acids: CASRDRSYQPQHF. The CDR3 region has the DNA TGTGCCAGTAGGGATCGATCTTATCAGCCCCAGCATTTT.

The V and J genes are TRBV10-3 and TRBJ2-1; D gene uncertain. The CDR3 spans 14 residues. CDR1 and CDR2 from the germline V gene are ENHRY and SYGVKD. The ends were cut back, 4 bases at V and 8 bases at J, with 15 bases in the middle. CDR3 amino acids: CAISGALVEDEQFF. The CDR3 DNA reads TGTGCCATCAGTGGTGCCCTAGTCGAGGATGAGCAGTTCTTC.